The rows below give T cell receptor beta chains drawn from one sample of a study of blood T cell repertoires in COVID-19. Here immunoSEQ multiplex PCR was the method, and the copy in TCRdb shows in-frame clones only, minus some. The sample has under 300,000 clones, 70% to 90% seen once. The sample taken for sequencing was PBMCs or T cells enriched from blood (not recorded which). Every receptor here comes from a woman aged 55-69 years in a cohort exposed to, infected with or recovered from COVID-19 (not recorded which). CDR3s leave out the opening cysteine and the closing phenylalanine or tryptophan.

V gene,CDR3 protein
TRBV5-6,ASSPWGDTYEQY
TRBV5-1,ASSGGATTGETQY
TRBV27,ASSGKGSGEGEAF
TRBV27,ASMIFSAGGRETQY
TRBV6-5,ASSYSTSGEYNEQF
TRBV28,ASSPGTGGEYPYREKLF
TRBV5-1,ASSLVSGQNYEQY
TRBV29-1,SGQKFRTGEAF
TRBV5-1,ASSLAGGRRYT
TRBV9,ASSGLAYEQY
TRBV6-2/TRBV6-3,ASSPRRLAGGNEQF
TRBV27,ASSFSSASLNTEAF
TRBV27,ASSWGGSTGELF
TRBV7-2,ASSGGTGGIGYGYT
TRBV19,ASSIAVVQGDGYT
TRBV6-2/TRBV6-3,ASSWGTSGSTDTQY
TRBV10-3,AIKSASPSLLAYEQY